This T cell receptor beta chain was observed in a study of cytomegalovirus exposure and HLA in healthy donors. The CDR3 contains 14 residues. The V gene lost 7 bases and the J gene lost 6 bases, with 19 bases spanning the gap. Germline V CDR1 and CDR2: SEHNR, FQNEAQ (reference sequence). Generated by immunoSEQ multiplex PCR, the TCRdb table keeps only in-frame clones and is missing some. The table lists some 130,000 clones, approximately 84% of them singletons. The TCR was taken from a man aged 25-40 years in good health and CMV-seropositive. Sequences were obtained from PBMCs. The J gene is TRBJ2-7, the V gene TRBV7-9, with TRBD2 as a possible D gene (6 bases). The CDR3 nucleotides are TGTGCCAGCACCAAGACCGGGGGACCTTTCGAGCAGTACTTC. As protein: CASTKTGGPFEQYF.